This T cell receptor (beta chain) was profiled in a study of OX40 agonist ivuxolimab in advanced cancers. In the case of this clone: Its antigen remains unknown.

The data were produced by immunoSEQ multiplex PCR, yet TCRdb's version contains in-frame clones alone and is incomplete. The sample includes under 150,000 clones, roughly 91% of them seen just once. Study-level findings and limits: People who partly responded at 0.1-3.0 mg/kg had some of the least clonal expansion seen.

V trimming: 5 bases; J trimming: 2 bases; junction bases outside the gene matches: 6. The germline gives CDR1 SGHAT, CDR2 FQNNGV. CDR3 length: 15 amino acids. Sequencing used CD4+ or CD8+ T cells sorted from blood, obtained in a trial of the OX40 agonist ivuxolimab. V usage is TRBV11-2 and J usage is TRBJ2-7; 10 nucleotides match TRBD1. The sequence was obtained from an adult with an advanced solid tumor such as melanoma, head and neck, liver or kidney cancer. In nucleotides, the CDR3 is TGTGCCAGCAGCCCGGGGACAGGGGTCACCTACGAGCAGTACTTC. Protein product: CASSPGTGVTYEQYF.